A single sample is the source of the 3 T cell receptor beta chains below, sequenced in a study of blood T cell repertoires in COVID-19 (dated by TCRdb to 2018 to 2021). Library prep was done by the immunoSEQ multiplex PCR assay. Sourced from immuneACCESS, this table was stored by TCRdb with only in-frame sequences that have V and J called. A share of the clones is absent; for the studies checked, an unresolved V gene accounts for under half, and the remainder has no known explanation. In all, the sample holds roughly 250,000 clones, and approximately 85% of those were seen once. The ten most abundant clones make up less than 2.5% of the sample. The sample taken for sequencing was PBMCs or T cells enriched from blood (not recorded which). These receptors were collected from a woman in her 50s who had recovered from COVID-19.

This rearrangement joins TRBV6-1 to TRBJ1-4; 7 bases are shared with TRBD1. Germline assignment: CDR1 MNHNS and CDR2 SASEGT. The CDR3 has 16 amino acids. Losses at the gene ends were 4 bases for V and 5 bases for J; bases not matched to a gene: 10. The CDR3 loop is CASSVQTGTDNEKLFF. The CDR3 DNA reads TGTGCCAGCAGTGTTCAAACCGGGACAGACAATGAAAAACTGTTTTTT.

CDR3 DNA: TGTGCCAGTAGTATGGGTAGCGGGACGTTTAATGAGCAGTTCTTC. Amino acids: CASSMGSGTFNEQFF. The chain joins TRBV19 to TRBJ2-1; 8 bases are a match to TRBD2. Germline V gives CDR1 LNHDA, CDR2 SQIVND (reference sequence). This CDR3 is built from 15 residues. J lost 7 bases, V lost 3 bases, and 8 bases had no gene match.

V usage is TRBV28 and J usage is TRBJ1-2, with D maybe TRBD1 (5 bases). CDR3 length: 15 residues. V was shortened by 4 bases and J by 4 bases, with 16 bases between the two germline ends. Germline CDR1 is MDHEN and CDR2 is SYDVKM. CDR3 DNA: TGTGCCAGCAGTTCCTCCCCCCTGACAGCCTATGGCTACACCTTC. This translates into CASSSSPLTAYGYTF.